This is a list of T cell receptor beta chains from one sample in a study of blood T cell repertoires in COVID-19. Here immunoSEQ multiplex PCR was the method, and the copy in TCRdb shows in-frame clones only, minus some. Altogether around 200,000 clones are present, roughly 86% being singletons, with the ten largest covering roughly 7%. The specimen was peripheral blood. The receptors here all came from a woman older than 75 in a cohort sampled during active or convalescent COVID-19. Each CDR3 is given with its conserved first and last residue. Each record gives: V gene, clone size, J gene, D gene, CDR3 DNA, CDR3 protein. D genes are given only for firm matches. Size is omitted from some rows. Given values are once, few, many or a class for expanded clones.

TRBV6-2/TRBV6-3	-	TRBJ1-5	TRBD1	TGTGCCAGCAGTGTGACAGGGGTTGTGTATCAGCCCCAGCATTTT	CASSVTGVVYQPQHF
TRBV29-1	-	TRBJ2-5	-	TGCAGCGTTGAAGTTGACAGGCTGAAGGGGACCCAGTACTTC	CSVEVDRLKGTQYF
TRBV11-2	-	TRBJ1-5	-	TGTGCCAGCAGCTTAGCGGATCAGCCCCAGCATTTT	CASSLADQPQHF
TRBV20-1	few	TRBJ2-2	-	TGCAGTGCTAGTGTCCCTAATTTATTTGCCGGGGAGCTGTTTTTT	CSASVPNLFAGELFF
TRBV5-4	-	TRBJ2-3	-	TGTGCCAGCAGCTTGGTGGGGAGGGGGGCCGGAGATACGCAGTATTTT	CASSLVGRGAGDTQYF
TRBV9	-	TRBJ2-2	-	TGTGCCAGCAGCGTAGATCGTGCGAACACCGGGGAGCTGTTTTTT	CASSVDRANTGELFF
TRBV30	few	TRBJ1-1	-	TGTGCCTGGAGTGCGCGGATGAACACTGAAGCTTTCTTT	CAWSARMNTEAFF
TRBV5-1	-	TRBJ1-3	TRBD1	TGCGCCAGCAGCTTTTCGACAGGGGCAGGCATATATTTT	CASSFSTGAGIYF
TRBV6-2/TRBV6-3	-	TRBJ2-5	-	TGTGCCAGCAGTTACTCCGGGGGACTGGCAGAGACCCAGTACTTC	CASSYSGGLAETQYF
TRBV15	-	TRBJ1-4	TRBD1	TGTGCCACCAGCACCCGGACAGGGGGACCTGAAAAACTGTTTTTT	CATSTRTGGPEKLFF
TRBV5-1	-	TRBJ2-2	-	TGCGCCAGCATTCAAGGGGGACATAGTGACTTCGGGGAGCTGTTTTTT	CASIQGGHSDFGELFF
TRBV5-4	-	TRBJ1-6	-	TGTGCCAGCAGCTTAGGAGACAGGATTAATTCACCCCTCCACTTT	CASSLGDRINSPLHF
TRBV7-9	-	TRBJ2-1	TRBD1	TGTGCCAGCAGCGTCAGACAGGGGACGGCCTACAATGAGCAGTTCTTC	CASSVRQGTAYNEQFF
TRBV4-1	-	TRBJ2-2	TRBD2	TGCGCCAGCGGCCCAGCGGGAGCGAACACCGGGGAGCTGTTTTTT	CASGPAGANTGELFF
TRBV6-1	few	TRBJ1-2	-	TGTGCCAGCAGTGAGGCAGGGAGGTATGGCTACACCTTC	CASSEAGRYGYTF
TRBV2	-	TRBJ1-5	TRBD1	TGTGCCAGCCAAACGAGGGGGCGAGATCAGCCCCAGCATTTT	CASQTRGRDQPQHF
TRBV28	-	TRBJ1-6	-	TGTGCCAGCAGCCTCCCGGGCGGGGGTAATTCACCCCTCCACTTT	CASSLPGGGNSPLHF
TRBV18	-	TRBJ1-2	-	TGTGCCAGCTCACCAGGGGAGGGAAGGTATGGCTACACCTTC	CASSPGEGRYGYTF
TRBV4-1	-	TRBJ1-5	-	TGCGCCAGCAGCCTCGCGGGGAATCAGCCCCAGCATTTT	CASSLAGNQPQHF
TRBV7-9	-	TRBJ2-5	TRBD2	TGTGCCAGCAGTTCGGGGAGGGTCCCCGTGGAGACCCAGTACTTC	CASSSGRVPVETQYF
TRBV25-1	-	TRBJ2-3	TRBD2	TGTGCCAGCAGTGGGGCGGCTAGCGGGGGGGCAGATACGCAGTATTTT	CASSGAASGGADTQYF
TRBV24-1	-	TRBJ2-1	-	TGTGCCACCAGGGGGCTCCGCAACAATGAGCAGTTCTTC	CATRGLRNNEQFF
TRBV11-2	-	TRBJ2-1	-	TGTGCCAGCAGCTTTGGAGTTGACAATGAGCAGTTCTTC	CASSFGVDNEQFF
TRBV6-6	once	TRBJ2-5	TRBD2	TGTGCCAGCAGAGATCCGGGACTAGGATTGGAGACCCAGTACTTC	CASRDPGLGLETQYF
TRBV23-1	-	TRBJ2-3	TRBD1	TGCGCCAGCAGCGGGAAGAGGCAGGGGGTGGGAGATACGCAGTATTTT	CASSGKRQGVGDTQYF
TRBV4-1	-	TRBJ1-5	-	TGCGCCAGCAGCCAGAACAGGGATCAGCCCCAGCATTTT	CASSQNRDQPQHF
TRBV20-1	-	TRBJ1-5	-	TGCAGTGCTAGTTCACTGCCCAATCAGCCCCAGCATTTT	CSASSLPNQPQHF
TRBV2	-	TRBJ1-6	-	TGTGCCAGCAGTGACAACGACAGTACAGATTCACCCCTCCACTTT	CASSDNDSTDSPLHF
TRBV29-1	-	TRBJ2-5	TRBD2	TGCAGCGTGATGTCAGCGGGGGCCTGGGGAGAGACCCAGTACTTC	CSVMSAGAWGETQYF
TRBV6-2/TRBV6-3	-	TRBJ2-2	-	TGTGCCAGCAGTTACTGGGGGACACCGAACACCGGGGAGCTGTTTTTT	CASSYWGTPNTGELFF
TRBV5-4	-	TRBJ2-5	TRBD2	TGTGCCAGCAGCTTGGGGGCGGGAGGGTCCCAAGAGACCCAGTACTTC	CASSLGAGGSQETQYF
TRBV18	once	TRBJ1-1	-	TGTGCCAGCTCACCACGGACTGATCTCACTGAAGCTTTCTTT	CASSPRTDLTEAFF
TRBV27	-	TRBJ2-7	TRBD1	TGTGCCAGCAGACTGGGACAGGGTCCCTACGAGCAGTACTTC	CASRLGQGPYEQYF
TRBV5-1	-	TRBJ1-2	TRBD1	TGCGCCAGCAGAATACAGGACAGGGGAGGCTACACCTTC	CASRIQDRGGYTF
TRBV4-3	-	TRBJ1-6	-	TGCGCCAGCAGCCAAGATACAGGGAATTCACCCCTCCACTTT	CASSQDTGNSPLHF
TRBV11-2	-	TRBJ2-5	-	TGTGCCAGCAGAGGGGGCAATGTCCGGGGGACCCAAGAGACCCAGTACTTC	CASRGGNVRGTQETQYF
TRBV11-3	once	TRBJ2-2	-	TGTGCCAGCAGCTTAGCCCACTGGGGGGGCCGGGACACCGGGGAGCTGTTTTTT	CASSLAHWGGRDTGELFF
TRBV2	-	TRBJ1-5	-	TGTGCCAGCGCGGACACCCATAGCAATCAGCCCCAGCATTTT	CASADTHSNQPQHF
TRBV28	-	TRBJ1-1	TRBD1	TGTGCCAGCAGTTTTGATCCGACAGGGGGCTATAACACTGAAGCTTTCTTT	CASSFDPTGGYNTEAFF
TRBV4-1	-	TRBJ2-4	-	TGCGCCAGCAGCTCCCTAGGTTTCGCCAAAAACATTCAGTACTTC	CASSSLGFAKNIQYF
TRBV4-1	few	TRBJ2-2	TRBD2	TGCGCCAGCAGCCAACTAGCGGGAGGAACCGGGGAGCTGTTTTTT	CASSQLAGGTGELFF
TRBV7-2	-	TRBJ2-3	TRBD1	TGTGCCAGCAGCTGGGGACAGGGGGCGACAGATACGCAGTATTTT	CASSWGQGATDTQYF
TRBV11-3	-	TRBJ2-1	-	TGTGCCAGCAGCTCATCGGGAGCGGGCCTTTACAATGAGCAGTTCTTC	CASSSSGAGLYNEQFF
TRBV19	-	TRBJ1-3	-	TGTGCCAGTTCCAGGACAAGTGGAAACACCATATATTTT	CASSRTSGNTIYF
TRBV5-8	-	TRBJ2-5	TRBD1	TGTGCCAGCAGCTGGGGGACAGCACAAGAGACCCAGTACTTC	CASSWGTAQETQYF
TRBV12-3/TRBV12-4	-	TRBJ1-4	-	TGTGCCAGCAGCCCCCGGTTTGAAAAACTGTTTTTT	CASSPRFEKLFF
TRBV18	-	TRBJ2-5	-	TGTGCCAGCTCACCACCCCGGGATCGGGAGACCCAGTACTTC	CASSPPRDRETQYF
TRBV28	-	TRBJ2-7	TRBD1	TGTGCCAGCAGTTTCTCAGGGGGCTACGAGCAGTACTTC	CASSFSGGYEQYF
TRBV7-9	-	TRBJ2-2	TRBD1	TGTGCCAGCATCGCTGGACAGGGAGAAACCGGGGAGCTGTTTTTT	CASIAGQGETGELFF
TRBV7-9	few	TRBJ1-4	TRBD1	TGTGCCAGCAGCTTAGCGTTGAGGGGGCCCGCAACTAATGAAAAACTGTTTTTT	CASSLALRGPATNEKLFF
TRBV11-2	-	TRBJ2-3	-	TGTGCCAGCAGCTTAGTAGGTTTCAGGGGGGGCACAGATACGCAGTATTTT	CASSLVGFRGGTDTQYF
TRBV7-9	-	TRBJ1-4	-	TGTGCCAGCAGCTCGGACCCGGGGAATGAAAAACTGTTTTTT	CASSSDPGNEKLFF
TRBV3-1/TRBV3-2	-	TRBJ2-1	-	TGTGCCAGCAGTGCTACTAGTCATGAGCAGTTCTTC	CASSATSHEQFF
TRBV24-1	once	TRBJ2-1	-	TGTGCCACCAGTGCCCTAGTCGGCAATGAGCAGTTCTTC	CATSALVGNEQFF